Shown below are 8 T cell receptor beta chains from a single sample sequenced in a study of IL-17A CD8 T cells in psoriatic arthritis synovium. The protocol was immunoSEQ multiplex PCR, while the TCRdb copy is restricted to in-frame clones and leaves out a portion. The data show around 2,000 clones, roughly two thirds seen once. Actively inflamed joints of psoriatic arthritis patients supplied the aspirated synovial fluid. Source material: memory CD8+ T cells from synovial fluid. As for subset: bulk memory CD8+ T cells (CD45RA-CD27+/- and CD45RA+CD27-). The receptors here all came from a human donor with psoriatic arthritis.

This clone was observed a few times. J is TRBJ2-2 and V is TRBV9; 8 positions match TRBD2. Germline CDR1 SGDLS, CDR2 YYNGEE. Trimming took 4 bases from V and 8 from J; bases not matched to a gene: 7. This CDR3 spans 14 amino acids. CDR3 sequence reads: CASSLSGGTGELFF. The CDR3 nucleotides read TGTGCCAGCAGCCTAAGCGGGGGAACGGGGGAGCTGTTTTTT.

This chain links TRBV4-1 with TRBJ1-2; D perhaps matches TRBD1 (5 bases). The V gene lost 0 bases and the J gene lost 1 base, with 12 bases spanning the gap. Germline V gives CDR1 MGHRA, CDR2 YSYEKL. The CDR3 is 16 amino acids. Written as DNA, the CDR3 is TGCGCCAGCAGCCAAGAAAGGACAAACTATAACTATGGCTACACCTTC. Amino acids: CASSQERTNYNYGYTF.

The V gene is TRBV6-5, the J gene TRBJ1-2; maybe TRBD1 (5 bases). CDR3 length equals 14 residues. CDR1 is MNHEY and CDR2 is SVGAGI in the germline V gene. V lost 7 bases, J lost 4 bases, and 16 bases lay in between. CDR3 amino acids: CASTTQGTFYGYTF. Written as DNA, the CDR3 is TGTGCCAGCACCACCCAAGGGACCTTCTATGGCTACACCTTC.

The gene calls are TRBV13 and TRBJ2-7; D ambiguous. Germline V gives CDR1 PRHDT, CDR2 FYEKMQ (reference sequence). V gave up 1 base and J gave up 6 bases, with 7 bases separating them. This CDR3 spans 12 amino acids. Here the CDR3 reads CASSLVVGEQYF. The CDR3 DNA reads as TGTGCCAGCAGCTTAGTTGTGGGCGAGCAGTACTTC.

This clone is labeled large. The rearrangement links TRBV7-8 to TRBJ2-7; D may be TRBD2 (6 bases). The CDR3 covers 16 residues. The ends were cut back, 1 base at V and 2 bases at J, with 15 bases in the middle. Per germline, CDR1 SGHVS and CDR2 FQNEAQ. This CDR3 reads CASSLGPAGSAYEQYF. The CDR3 DNA follows: TGTGCCAGCAGCTTAGGCCCAGCGGGTTCCGCCTACGAGCAGTACTTC.

As for this clone: The same CDR3 also results from other DNA sequences found in this sample. The chain uses TRBV7-6 and TRBJ2-7; no clear D gene. The CDR3 has 13 residues. Deletions cut 1 base from V and 3 bases from J, with 7 bases between. Germline V lookup: CDR1 SGHVS, CDR2 FNYEAQ. The CDR3 protein is CASSLGPNYEQYF. The CDR3 DNA reads TGTGCCAGCAGCTTAGGGCCTAACTACGAGCAGTACTTC.

The J gene is TRBJ2-7, the V gene TRBV28; perhaps TRBD2 as D (5 bases). The germline V gene has CDR1 MDHEN and CDR2 SYDVKM. The CDR3 has 11 amino acids. V was shortened by 2 bases and J by 9 bases, with 8 bases between the two germline ends. CDR3 sequence reads: CASSLGSVQYF. CDR3 DNA sequence: TGTGCCAGCAGTTTAGGGAGCGTGCAGTACTTC. Full variable domain (outside the CDR3, taken from reference TRBV28 and TRBJ2-7): DVKVTQSSRYLVKRTGEKVFLECVQDMDHENMFWYRQDPGLGLRLIYFSYDVKMKEKGDIPEGYSVSREKKERFSLILESASTNQTSMYLCASSLGSVQYFGPGTRLTVT.

This clone is labeled large. The genes are TRBV7-8 and TRBJ1-5; maybe TRBD1 (5 bases). Deletions cut 3 bases from V and 6 bases from J, with 15 bases between. Germline values: CDR1 SGHVS, CDR2 FQNEAQ. The CDR3 loop spans 15 amino acids. The CDR3 nucleotides read TGTGCCAGCAGCTTCCATCAGGGCCCGGCTCAGCCCCAGCATTTT. It translates to CASSFHQGPAQPQHF.